This T cell receptor beta chain came from a study of cytomegalovirus exposure and HLA in healthy donors. Deletions cut 2 bases from V and 8 bases from J, with 6 bases between. In germline, CDR1 is SNHLY, CDR2 FYNNEI. This CDR3 is built from 12 residues. The PCR employed 60 Vbeta primers together with 13 Jbeta primers. Assay used: immunoSEQ multiplex PCR; TCRdb lists only in-frame clones, some missing. This table holds approximately 200,000 clones, 78% found once. The specimen was PBMCs. The chain joins TRBV2 to TRBJ2-2, with D unclear. The TCR originated in a woman aged 25 to 45 in good health and CMV-seropositive. In DNA form, the CDR3 reads TGTGCCAGCAGTGAACGGGTGGGGGAGCTGTTTTTT. Translating gives CASSERVGELFF.